Presented here are 11 T cell receptor beta chains from one specimen sequenced in a study of identical twins. TCRdb reprocessed the 5' RACE reads with MiXCR, giving one entry per CDR3 protein. The repertoire includes around 470,000 distinct CDR3 sequences, over 12% of them detected once, and 0.4% to 0.55% sits in the top ten. Another study also made use of these data, one on yellow fever vaccine responses in identical twins.

The sample comprised CD4+ T cells sorted from blood. These receptors were collected from a woman aged 18 to 35 in good health.

The V call is TRBV3-1, the J call TRBJ2-1, with 10 nucleotides matching TRBD2. The CDR3 consists of 16 residues. Germline V gene data show CDR1 as LGHDT and CDR2 as YNNKEL (reference sequence). The V and J ends lost 1 base and 2 bases, in that order; junction bases with no gene match: 2. The CDR3 protein is CASSQGTSGPYNEQFF. For the CDR3, the DNA is TGTGCCAGCAGCCAAGGGACTAGCGGACCCTACAATGAGCAGTTCTTC.

As DNA, the CDR3 is TGTGCCAGCAGGCAGAATAACTATGGCTACACCTTC. It yields the protein CASRQNNYGYTF. The rearrangement joins TRBV28 to TRBJ1-2; D call uncertain. Germline loops: CDR1 MDHEN, CDR2 SYDVKM. This CDR3 is 12 amino acids long. V lost 6 bases to trimming and J lost 1 base, with 6 bases between them.

This clonotype has only a few counts. The V gene is TRBV28, the J gene TRBJ2-1; D unclear. CDR3 length: 12 residues. V shed 3 bases and J shed 9 bases, with 9 bases lying between them. Germline values: CDR1 MDHEN, CDR2 SYDVKM. The DNA of the CDR3 is TGTGCCAGCAGTTTTTTAACGGCTGAGCAGTTCTTC. This codes for CASSFLTAEQFF.

This clonotype was counted a few times. The V and J genes are TRBV2 and TRBJ1-1; unclear D gene. The germline V gene has CDR1 SNHLY and CDR2 FYNNEI. This CDR3 is built from 14 residues. V shed 5 bases and J shed 1 base, with 11 bases lying between them. CDR3 nucleotides: TGTGCCAGCAGTCCCCAGACTGAGAACACTGAAGCTTTCTTT. It encodes CASSPQTENTEAFF.

This clonotype was counted between two and nine times. The rearrangement links TRBV15 to TRBJ2-3, with D tentatively TRBD1 or TRBD2 (5 bases each). This CDR3 has 15 residues. V was shortened by 0 bases and J by 1 base, with 8 bases between the two germline ends. Germline CDR1 is LNHNV and CDR2 is YYDKDF (reference sequence). The CDR3 coding sequence is TGTGCCACCAGCAGAGATCAGGGACGCACAGATACGCAGTATTTT. The encoded protein is CATSRDQGRTDTQYF.

This clonotype was counted between two and nine times. The chain links TRBV25-1 to TRBJ1-1; D is unclear. This CDR3 contains 13 residues. Looked up from germline, CDR1 is MGHDK and CDR2 is SYGVNS. V lost 3 bases, J lost 8 bases, and 13 bases lay in between. The CDR3 here is CASSDPGRFEAFF. In nucleotides, the CDR3 is TGTGCCAGCAGTGACCCTGGACGGTTCGAAGCTTTCTTT.

This clonotype was recorded a few times. V gene TRBV5-5 combines with J gene TRBJ2-5, with D possibly being TRBD2 (6 bases). With 3 bases removed from V and 2 bases from J, the gap between germline ends came to 11 bases. Germline V CDR1 and CDR2: SGHKS, YYEKEE (reference sequence). The CDR3 sequence is 14 residues long. CDR3 sequence (DNA): TGTGCCAGCAGCTCGGGACTTACACAAGAGACCCAGTACTTC. As protein: CASSSGLTQETQYF.

Here the CDR3 DNA reads TGTGCCAGCAGTTTCGGGTTGGTAGCACCCCTCCACTTT. It codes for CASSFGLVAPLHF. This chain connects TRBV28 to TRBJ1-6; no clear D. The germline V gene encodes CDR1 MDHEN and CDR2 SYDVKM. V lost 3 bases and J lost 11, with 11 bases in between. The CDR3 sequence is 13 residues long.

This clonotype has only a few counts. The CDR3 here is CASSQEPNSYEQYF. The CDR3 DNA sequence: TGCGCCAGCAGCCAAGAACCCAACTCCTACGAGCAGTACTTC. The rearrangement links TRBV4-1 to TRBJ2-7; D remains ambiguous. V lost 0 bases to trimming and J lost 0 bases, with 6 bases between them. Per germline, CDR1 MGHRA and CDR2 YSYEKL. The CDR3 is 14 residues long.

To note about this clonotype: One end of the junction does not line up with germline, which may come from a read error. This chain links TRBV3-1 with TRBJ2-7; D gene ambiguous. In germline, CDR1 is LGHDT, CDR2 YNNKEL (reference sequence). The CDR3 spans 12 residues. CDR3 sequence reads: CASSQGPLEQCF. The CDR3 DNA reads as TGTGCCAGCAGCCAAGGACCGCTTGAGCAGTGCTTC.

This clonotype was detected only a few times. The chain uses TRBV24-1 and TRBJ2-7, with D possibly matching TRBD1 (5 bases). The V and J ends lost 4 bases and 1 base respectively, with 7 bases between them. CDR1 and CDR2 from the germline V gene are KGHDR and SFDVKD. This CDR3 spans 13 amino acids. Here the CDR3 DNA reads TGTGCCACCAGTGAGGCAGGGTCCTACGAGCAGTACTTC. Its translation: CATSEAGSYEQYF.